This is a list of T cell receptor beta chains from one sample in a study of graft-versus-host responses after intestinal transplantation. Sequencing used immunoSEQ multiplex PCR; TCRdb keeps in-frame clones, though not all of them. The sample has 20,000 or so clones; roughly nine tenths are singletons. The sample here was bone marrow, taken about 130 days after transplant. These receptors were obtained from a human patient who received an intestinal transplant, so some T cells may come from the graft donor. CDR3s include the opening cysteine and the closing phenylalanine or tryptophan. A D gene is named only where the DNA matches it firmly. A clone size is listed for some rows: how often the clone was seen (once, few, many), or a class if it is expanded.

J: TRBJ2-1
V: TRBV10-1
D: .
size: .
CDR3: CASSDASTYNEQFF
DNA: TGCGCCAGCAGTGATGCCTCTACCTACAATGAGCAGTTCTTC

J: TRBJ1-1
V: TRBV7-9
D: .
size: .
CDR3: CASSFTYTEAFF
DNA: TGTGCCAGCAGCTTCACCTACACTGAAGCTTTCTTT

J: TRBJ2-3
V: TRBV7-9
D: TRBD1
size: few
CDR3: CASSSDRGLIDTQYF
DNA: TGTGCCAGCAGCTCGGACAGGGGGCTAATAGATACGCAGTATTTT

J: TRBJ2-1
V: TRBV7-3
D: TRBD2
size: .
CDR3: CASSLAGDPYNEQFF
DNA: TGTGCCAGCAGCTTAGCGGGAGATCCCTACAATGAGCAGTTCTTC

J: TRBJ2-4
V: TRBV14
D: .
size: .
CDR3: CASSPTTRPAKNIQYF
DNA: TGTGCCAGCAGCCCAACGACCCGGCCCGCCAAAAACATTCAGTACTTC

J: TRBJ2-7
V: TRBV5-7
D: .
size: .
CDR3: CASSLGVGDEQYF
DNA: TGTGCCAGCAGCTTGGGGGTGGGGGACGAGCAGTACTTC

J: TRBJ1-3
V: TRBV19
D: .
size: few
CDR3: CASSPGTASGNTIYF
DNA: TGTGCCAGTAGTCCGGGGACGGCCTCTGGAAACACCATATATTTT

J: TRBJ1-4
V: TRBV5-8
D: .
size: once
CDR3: CASSLWAPRWLFF
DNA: TGTGCCAGCAGCTTGTGGGCGCCTCGGTGGCTGTTTTTT

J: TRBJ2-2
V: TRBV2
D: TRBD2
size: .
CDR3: CASSGGAGDTGELFF
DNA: TGTGCCAGCAGTGGCGGGGCGGGGGACACCGGGGAGCTGTTTTTT

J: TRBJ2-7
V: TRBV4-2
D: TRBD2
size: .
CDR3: CASSLSGTSGPYEQYF
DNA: TGTGCCAGCAGCCTTTCCGGGACTAGCGGTCCCTACGAGCAGTACTTC

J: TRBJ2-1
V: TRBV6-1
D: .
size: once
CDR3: CASSYSPADEQFF
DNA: TGTGCCAGCAGCTACAGCCCCGCCGATGAGCAGTTCTTC

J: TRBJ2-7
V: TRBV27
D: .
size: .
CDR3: CASSYTGPSYEQYF
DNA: TGTGCCAGCAGTTACACGGGGCCCTCCTACGAGCAGTACTTC

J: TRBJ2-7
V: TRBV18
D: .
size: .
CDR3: CASSQGGTEAYEQYF
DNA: TGTGCCAGCTCACAAGGCGGAACGGAAGCCTACGAGCAGTACTTC

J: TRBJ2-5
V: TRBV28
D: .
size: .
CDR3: CASSGLHSIQETQYF
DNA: TGTGCCAGCAGCGGACTCCACTCTATCCAAGAGACCCAGTACTTC

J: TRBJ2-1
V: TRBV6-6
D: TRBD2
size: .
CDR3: CASSRTSGSSYNEQFF
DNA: TGTGCCAGCAGTCGGACTAGCGGGAGCTCCTACAATGAGCAGTTCTTC

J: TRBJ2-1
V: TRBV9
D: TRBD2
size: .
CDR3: CASSVGGTSGSAYNEQFF
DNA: TGTGCCAGCAGCGTAGGTGGGACTAGCGGGAGTGCCTACAATGAGCAGTTCTTC

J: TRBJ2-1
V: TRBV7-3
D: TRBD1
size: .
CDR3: CASSLELGTGSSGEQFF
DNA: TGTGCCAGCAGCTTGGAGTTGGGGACAGGTTCGTCGGGTGAGCAGTTCTTC